The 30 T cell receptor beta chains presented below share a single source sample, sequenced in a study of PD-1 blockade in classical Hodgkin lymphoma (dated by TCRdb to the early 2020s). Library prep was done by the immunoSEQ multiplex PCR assay. The source is immuneACCESS, and TCRdb retained only in-frame sequences with V and J called. Part of the clones is not carried over; for the studies checked, unresolved V genes explain less than half of this, and the remainder is unexplained. In this sample the table shows around 20,000 clones, around 83% of which occur a single time. Roughly 1.3% of the sample is taken by the ten largest. Per the publication, the time point label means: newly diagnosed, previously untreated cHL patient sample. Magnetic negative selection with a Miltenyi CD4+ T cell isolation kit was used to purify CD4+ T cells from thawed PBMCs. Material for sequencing was CD4+ T cells from blood. Receptors were obtained from a human donor with classical Hodgkin lymphoma.

In this sample, this clone turned up a few times. The rearrangement uses TRBV5-1 and TRBJ1-5, with D maybe TRBD1 (5 bases). The germline CDR1 and CDR2 sequences are SGHRS and YFSETQ. V was clipped by 3 bases and J by 0 bases, with 10 bases between them. There are 15 residues in the CDR3. CDR3 nucleotide sequence: TGCGCCAGCAGCTGGCAGGGTACTAGCAATCAGCCCCAGCATTTT. This translates into CASSWQGTSNQPQHF.

The chain is built from TRBV10-3 and TRBJ2-1, with 13 bases matching TRBD2. V trimming: 7 bases; J trimming: 5 bases; junction bases outside the gene matches: 2. Per germline, CDR1 ENHRY and CDR2 SYGVKD. The CDR3 has 14 residues. The CDR3 spells CAITGTSGNNEQFF. CDR3 in DNA: TGTGCCATCACCGGGACTAGCGGGAACAATGAGCAGTTCTTC.

The rearrangement joins TRBV5-4 to TRBJ2-1; no clear D gene. Germline CDR1 and CDR2: SGHNT and YYREEE (reference sequence). V shed 1 base and J shed 5 bases, with 10 bases lying between them. The length of the CDR3 is 14 residues. This CDR3 is CASSLKQSHNEQFF. The CDR3 DNA follows: TGTGCCAGCAGCTTGAAACAGTCTCACAATGAGCAGTTCTTC.

The chain has TRBV7-9 and TRBJ1-2, with 12 bases identical to TRBD1. Trimming removed 1 base from V and 6 bases from J; junction bases left unmatched: 12. In germline, CDR1 is SEHNR, CDR2 FQNEAQ (reference sequence). This CDR3 spans 18 amino acids. The DNA for the CDR3 is TGTGCCAGCAGCTTAGTTGGGACAGGGGGCTTATCCCTACATGGCTACACCTTC. Translating it yields CASSLVGTGGLSLHGYTF.

The CDR3: CASSSEGVYGYTF. The CDR3 DNA sequence: TGTGCCAGCAGTTCTGAGGGGGTATATGGCTACACCTTC. The chain has TRBV27 and TRBJ1-2; D may be TRBD1 (6 bases). The CDR3 covers 13 residues. CDR1 is MNHEY and CDR2 is SMNVEV in the germline V gene (reference sequence). V lost 4 bases and J 5 bases, leaving 11 bases between the germline ends.

This sequence joins TRBV28 and TRBJ2-7; 9 bases align to TRBD2. Losses at the gene ends were 3 bases for V and 3 bases for J; bases not matched to a gene: 12. Looked up from germline, CDR1 is MDHEN and CDR2 is SYDVKM. The CDR3 extends over 17 amino acids. The CDR3 loop is CASSFIPGSSGNYEQYF. The CDR3 DNA reads as TGTGCCAGCAGTTTTATCCCGGGGTCTAGCGGGAACTACGAGCAGTACTTC.

This rearrangement joins TRBV11-2 to TRBJ2-7; TRBD1 aligns across 7 bases. Germline assignment: CDR1 SGHAT and CDR2 FQNNGV. Trimming cost V 5 bases and J 4 bases; bases outside gene matches: 2. The CDR3 sequence is 12 residues long. For the CDR3, the DNA is TGTGCCAGCAGCACGACAGGGTACGAGCAGTACTTC. It specifies CASSTTGYEQYF.

This rearrangement joins TRBV14 to TRBJ2-5, with TRBD2 identical over 7 bases. CDR3 length: 17 residues. The germline gives CDR1 SGHDN, CDR2 FVKESK. The J segment lost 1 base and the V segment lost 1 base, leaving 9 bases of the junction unmatched. The CDR3 protein is CASSQVISGPSQETQYF. In DNA form, the CDR3 reads TGTGCCAGCAGCCAAGTTATTAGCGGGCCCTCCCAAGAGACCCAGTACTTC.

The V gene is TRBV28, the J gene TRBJ2-7, with TRBD1 matching 8 bases. The germline V gene has CDR1 MDHEN and CDR2 SYDVKM. With 8 bases clipped from V and 5 bases from J, the junction kept 5 bases outside the gene matches. CDR3 length: 12 amino acids. The CDR3 protein is CASGTDRDEQYF. The CDR3 DNA follows: TGTGCCAGCGGGACGGACAGGGACGAGCAGTACTTC.

This clone appeared a few times. This CDR3 is missing its conserved last phenylalanine or tryptophan, likely due to a read error. The DNA is left out, because the CDR3 cannot be placed on it with certainty; the CDR3 is given as TCRdb lists it. The chain links TRBV19 to TRBJ1-4. Germline V lookup: CDR1 LNHDA, CDR2 SQIVND (reference sequence). Inclusive of both ends, the CDR3 amounts to 13 amino acids. CDR3 in amino acids: CASSPRDGQPPSV.

The chain uses TRBV13 and TRBJ1-5; D remains ambiguous. The CDR3 consists of 12 residues. Germline CDR1 reads PRHDT; CDR2 reads FYEKMQ (reference sequence). Trimming pared 3 bases from V and 4 bases from J, leaving 4 bases between. The CDR3 DNA reads TGTGCCAGCAGCTTGGTTAATCAGCCCCAGCATTTT. Translation: CASSLVNQPQHF.

Comments on this clone: The junction differs from germline at one of its ends, possibly a read error. V gene TRBV2 combines with J gene TRBJ1-2; 7 bases line up with TRBD1. Germline V lookup: CDR1 SNHLY, CDR2 FYNNEI. This CDR3 comprises 13 residues. The CDR3: CASSERARGSDRF. For the CDR3, the DNA is TGTGCCAGCAGTGAAAGGGCCAGGGGGTCGGACCGCTTC.

This clone was picked up a small number of times. The chain employs TRBV7-3 and TRBJ1-1; D is unresolved. The CDR3 sequence is 13 residues long. Looked up from germline, CDR1 is SGHTA and CDR2 is FQGTGA. Between the trimmed V and J ends, which lost 4 bases and 5 bases, there was a span of 11 bases. The CDR3 sequence is CASSSSRRTEAFF. The DNA of the CDR3 is TGTGCCAGCAGCTCCTCTAGGAGGACTGAAGCTTTCTTT.

V and J are TRBV13 and TRBJ1-1; no firm D call. V lost 5 bases and J lost 1, with 8 bases in between. The CDR3 extends over 13 amino acids. In germline, CDR1 is PRHDT, CDR2 FYEKMQ (reference sequence). This CDR3 reads CASSPRGNTEAFF. Written as DNA, the CDR3 is TGTGCCAGCAGCCCTCGGGGGAACACTGAAGCTTTCTTT.

Notes on this clone: At one end the junction does not follow the germline gene, possibly because of a read error. The chain links TRBV7-7 to TRBJ2-1; a possible D gene is TRBD1 (6 bases). CDR1 and CDR2 from the germline V gene are SSHAT and FNYEAQ (reference sequence). This CDR3 contains 13 residues. CDR3 amino acids: CASSPDRHNEQFF. The CDR3 nucleotides read TGTGCTAGCAGCCCCGACAGGCACAATGAGCAGTTCTTC.

This clone was seen a single time. The chain couples TRBV5-4 to TRBJ2-3, with 11 bases identical to TRBD2. The V segment lost 4 bases and the J segment 6 bases; nucleotides outside the gene matches: 10. Germline loops: CDR1 SGHNT, CDR2 YYREEE (reference sequence). This CDR3 contains 16 residues. CDR3 sequence reads: CASSRGTSGGYDTQYF. The CDR3 DNA reads as TGTGCCAGCAGCCGAGGGACTAGCGGTGGGTATGATACGCAGTATTTT. The full variable domain, with the rest looked up from reference TRBV5-4 and TRBJ2-3, is ETGVTQSPTHLIKTRGQQVTLRCSSQSGHNTVSWYQQALGQGPQFIFQYYREEENGRGNFPPRFSGLQFPNYSSELNVNALELDDSALYLCASSRGTSGGYDTQYFGPGTRLTVL.

In regard to this clone: One end of the junction does not line up with germline, which may come from a read error. The chain combines TRBV11-2 with TRBJ2-1; TRBD1 agrees at 7 bases. The CDR3 is 14 residues long. The germline V gene has CDR1 SGHAT and CDR2 FQNNGV. In DNA form, the CDR3 reads TGTGCCAGCAGCTTAGCGACAGGCGAGGGGGCCGGGATCTTC. It codes for CASSLATGEGAGIF.

This clone was detected only a few times. V and J are TRBV21-1 and TRBJ2-1; TRBD2, as called in the table, went unchecked against the DNA. TRBV21-1 is designated a pseudogene. The CDR3 runs 10 residues. The CDR3 sequence is CAGYSNEQFF. Here the CDR3 DNA reads TGTGCCGGTTACTCCAATGAGCAGTTCTTC.

V gene TRBV5-1 combines with J gene TRBJ2-5; D is uncertain. V shed 0 bases and J shed 5 bases, with 11 bases lying between them. This CDR3 region has 14 residues. In germline, CDR1 is SGHRS, CDR2 YFSETQ. The CDR3 loop reads CASSLVQSRETQYF. CDR3 nucleotides: TGCGCCAGCAGCTTGGTTCAGAGCCGGGAGACCCAGTACTTC.

This clone has just one count. The gene calls are TRBV6-4 and TRBJ2-6; 8 bases agree with TRBD2. Unmatched junction bases numbered 4, after V lost 6 bases and J lost 3 bases. The CDR3 covers 15 residues. Germline assignment: CDR1 MRHNA and CDR2 SNTAGT. The chain's CDR3 is CASSPGGHGANVLTF. The DNA of the CDR3 is TGTGCCAGCAGCCCGGGAGGGCATGGGGCCAACGTCCTGACTTTC.

DNA for the CDR3: TGCGCCAGCAGCTTGTCCGGGGACGCAGATACGCAGTATTTT. Translated, it gives CASSLSGDADTQYF. The chain has TRBV5-1 and TRBJ2-3; D is tentatively TRBD1 or TRBD2 (5 bases each). The CDR3 spans 14 residues. Trimming pared 1 base from V and 4 bases from J, leaving 10 bases between. The V gene's germline CDR1 is SGHRS and CDR2 YFSETQ.

The genes are TRBV6-5 and TRBJ2-1, with D hard to call. The germline CDR1 and CDR2 sequences are MNHEY and SVGAGI. The CDR3 is 15 residues long. Trimming stripped 4 bases from V and 9 bases from J, with 19 bases between. In DNA form, the CDR3 reads TGTGCCAGCAGTTCCCCGGGCCCAGGCCACGTTGAGCAGTTCTTC. This encodes CASSSPGPGHVEQFF.

This clone was seen only once. This chain links TRBV2 with TRBJ2-1; weak D call: TRBD1 (6 bases). The CDR3 consists of 13 residues. Germline CDR1 and CDR2: SNHLY and FYNNEI. V was cut by 6 bases and J by 9 bases, with 15 bases left in between. The CDR3 nucleotides read TGTGCCAGCAGCCGGGACACATCTCGTGAGCAGTTCTTC. Encoded protein: CASSRDTSREQFF.

This chain connects TRBV5-1 to TRBJ2-1; D tentatively fits TRBD1 or TRBD2 (6 bases each). The ends were cut back, 5 bases at V and 7 bases at J, with 19 bases in the middle. This CDR3 is 15 amino acids long. Per the germline V gene, CDR1 is SGHRS and CDR2 is YFSETQ. In DNA, the CDR3 is TGCGCCAGCAGGGCGCGGGATACAGGGATGAATGAGCAGTTCTTC. Translated, it gives CASRARDTGMNEQFF.

The V and J genes are TRBV9 and TRBJ1-4; 7 bases are a match to TRBD1. Unmatched junction bases numbered 3, after V lost 4 bases and J lost 0 bases. This CDR3 contains 15 residues. Germline CDR1 SGDLS, CDR2 YYNGEE. The CDR3 bases are TGTGCCAGCAGCTCAACAGGGGCAACTAATGAAAAACTGTTTTTT. Translating gives CASSSTGATNEKLFF.

The chain links TRBV7-9 to TRBJ1-2; D is undetermined. The CDR3 length is 13 residues. The germline gives CDR1 SEHNR, CDR2 FQNEAQ (reference sequence). V gave up 1 base and J gave up 3 bases, with 6 bases separating them. CDR3 sequence (DNA): TGTGCCAGCAGCTTAGTCTCGGACTATGGCTACACCTTC. Encoded protein: CASSLVSDYGYTF.

The chain employs TRBV7-9 and TRBJ2-2; unclear D gene. CDR3 length: 15 amino acids. The V end lost 2 bases, the J end lost 4 bases, and 11 bases lay between the germline ends. CDR1 SEHNR and CDR2 FQNEAQ come from the germline V gene (reference sequence). The CDR3 DNA reads as TGTGCCAGCAGCTTAATCACTCCTTCCACCGGGGAGCTGTTTTTT. Protein product: CASSLITPSTGELFF.

The V gene is TRBV2, the J gene TRBJ2-5, with a tentative D call TRBD2 (6 bases). V lost 7 bases, J lost 6 bases, and 12 bases lay in between. The germline V gene encodes CDR1 SNHLY and CDR2 FYNNEI. The CDR3 totals 12 residues. The CDR3 spells CASTQEGKTQYF. The CDR3 DNA sequence: TGTGCCAGCACCCAGGAGGGAAAGACCCAGTACTTC.

V gene TRBV18 combines with J gene TRBJ1-4; tentatively, D is TRBD1 (5 bases). CDR1 is KGHSH and CDR2 is LQKENI in the germline V gene. This CDR3 is built from 15 residues. Trimming cost V 3 bases and J 8 bases, with 16 bases left between them. CDR3 DNA: TGTGCCAGCTCACCTTCAGGGAATCGGGTAGAAAAACTGTTTTTT. Translation: CASSPSGNRVEKLFF.

The V call is TRBV18, the J call TRBJ1-1; D gene ambiguous. V dropped 4 bases and J dropped 1 base, with 7 bases sitting between them. CDR3 length: 13 amino acids. In germline, CDR1 is KGHSH, CDR2 LQKENI. The CDR3 bases are TGTGCCAGCTCACGGACGGGGAACACTGAAGCTTTCTTT. Translating gives CASSRTGNTEAFF.